A single sample is the source of the 27 T cell receptor beta chains below, sequenced in a study of T cells after yellow fever vaccination. TCRdb itself ran the 5' RACE reads through MiXCR, one entry per CDR3 protein. Of 300,000 to 400,000 distinct CDR3 sequences in the sample, around 13% are singletons; the top ten hold 3% to 4%. The specimen was CD4+ T cells sorted from PBMCs, collected 15 days after the yellow fever booster vaccination. The receptors derive from a man aged 18 to 35 who received the YFV17D yellow fever vaccine.

The chain couples TRBV7-6 to TRBJ2-1; the D gene is possibly TRBD1 (5 bases). Trimming took 1 base from V and 3 from J, leaving 10 bases between them. Germline-derived CDR1 and CDR2 are SGHVS and FNYEAQ. The CDR3 is 15 amino acids. CDR3 loop: CASSLEGPGYNEQFF. The CDR3 DNA reads TGTGCCAGCAGCTTAGAGGGGCCCGGCTACAATGAGCAGTTCTTC.

This clonotype was seen a few times. The chain is built from TRBV6-6 and TRBJ1-3; D is unresolved. Germline lookup yields CDR1 MNHNY and CDR2 SVGAGI (reference sequence). The CDR3 loop spans 15 amino acids. V gave up 0 bases and J gave up 6 bases, with 12 bases separating them. In DNA, the CDR3 is TGTGCCAGCAGTTACTCTCTGGGGAGAGAAAACACCATATATTTT. This translates into CASSYSLGRENTIYF.

The V gene is TRBV11-2, the J gene TRBJ2-3, with D possibly matching TRBD2 (7 bases). Germline lookup yields CDR1 SGHAT and CDR2 FQNNGV. Trimming removed 5 bases from V and 8 bases from J, with 17 bases in between. This CDR3 is built from 14 residues. The CDR3 protein is CASSPLTGRGTQYF. Here the CDR3 DNA reads TGTGCCAGCAGCCCATTAACAGGGAGGGGTACGCAGTATTTT.

A few counts support this clonotype. The chain links TRBV5-1 to TRBJ1-4; D is uncertain. Germline assignment: CDR1 SGHRS and CDR2 YFSETQ. This CDR3 region has 14 residues. V dropped 2 bases and J dropped 5 bases, with 10 bases sitting between them. This chain's CDR3 is CASSFSFGNEKLFF. CDR3 nucleotides: TGCGCCAGCAGCTTCAGTTTTGGGAATGAAAAACTGTTTTTT.

V gene TRBV29-1 combines with J gene TRBJ1-5, with 7 bases fitting TRBD1. Germline values: CDR1 SQVTM, CDR2 ANQGSEA. V lost 4 bases to trimming and J lost 3 bases; unmatched junction nucleotides: 9. There are 15 residues in the CDR3. The CDR3 sequence is CSVGFGGQLNQPQHF. CDR3 nucleotides: TGCAGCGTTGGGTTCGGGGGACAGCTCAATCAGCCCCAGCATTTT.

This clonotype was observed at least ten times. The gene calls are TRBV29-1 and TRBJ2-7; tentatively, D is TRBD1 (6 bases). Germline CDR1 and CDR2: SQVTM and ANQGSEA. The CDR3 spans 12 residues. Trimming left V 6 bases short and J 4 bases short, with 13 bases between. The CDR3 is CSVNGQNYEQYF. CDR3 DNA: TGCAGCGTGAACGGACAGAATTACGAGCAGTACTTC.

This clonotype was seen repeatedly, ten times or more. The chain is built from TRBV6-5 and TRBJ2-4, with 9 bases aligning to TRBD1. In germline, CDR1 is MNHEY, CDR2 SVGAGI. Trimming removed 6 bases from V and 6 bases from J; junction bases left unmatched: 12. There are 16 residues in the CDR3. The CDR3 sequence is CASRPAGQGPGNIQYF. For the CDR3, the DNA is TGTGCCAGCAGGCCTGCAGGACAGGGGCCAGGAAACATTCAGTACTTC.

The chain couples TRBV4-3 to TRBJ1-4, with D tentatively TRBD1 (5 bases). From germline, CDR1 is LGHNA and CDR2 YSLEER. Trimming cost V 4 bases and J 8 bases, with 14 bases left between them. The CDR3 has 14 amino acids. The DNA for the CDR3 is TGCGCCAGCAGCCTCGAAGATAGGGGAGAAAAACTGTTTTTT. Protein: CASSLEDRGEKLFF.

On this clonotype: The germline gene is not matched at one end of the junction; a read error may be the cause. The chain couples TRBV11-3 to TRBJ2-2, with D perhaps matching TRBD2 (6 bases). Germline values: CDR1 SGHNT, CDR2 YENEEA. This CDR3 is 15 amino acids long. CDR3 DNA sequence: TGTGCCAGCAGCTTAAGTCCGGGGGTTACCGGGGAGCTGATTTTT. This translates into CASSLSPGVTGELIF. Filled out from reference TRBV11-3 and TRBJ2-2, the complete variable domain reads EAGVVQSPRYKIIEKKQPVAFWCNPISGHNTLYWYLQNLGQGPELLIRYENEEAVDDSQLPKDRFSAERLKGVDSTLKIQPAELGDSAVYLCASSLSPGVTGELIFGEGSRLTVL.

The V gene is TRBV7-2, the J gene TRBJ2-4; 9 bases align to TRBD1. Germline CDR1 is SGHTA and CDR2 is FQGNSA. The CDR3 consists of 14 residues. With V trimmed by 5 bases and J by 7 bases, 6 bases remained unmatched. CDR3 region: CASSHSTGGNIQYF. The CDR3, as DNA: TGTGCCAGCAGCCACTCGACAGGGGGGAACATTCAGTACTTC.

The chain has TRBV7-2 and TRBJ2-5; possibly TRBD1 for D (5 bases). Germline CDR1 reads SGHTA; CDR2 reads FQGNSA. CDR3 size: 12 residues. The ends were cut back, 8 bases at V and 7 bases at J, with 14 bases in the middle. This CDR3 is CASSSGLVTQYF. CDR3 DNA: TGTGCCAGCTCATCAGGGTTGGTGACCCAGTACTTC.

V and J are TRBV7-9 and TRBJ2-1, with unresolved D. The CDR3 is made up of 13 amino acids. CDR1 and CDR2 from the germline V gene are SEHNR and FQNEAQ (reference sequence). V was shortened by 7 bases and J by 1 base, with 8 bases between the two germline ends. CDR3 in DNA: TGTGCCAGCACTCGCGGATCCTACAATGAGCAGTTCTTC. The encoded protein is CASTRGSYNEQFF.

This clonotype was seen more than once but under ten times. The J gene is TRBJ1-2, the V gene TRBV11-2; 7 positions agree with TRBD1. From germline, CDR1 is SGHAT and CDR2 FQNNGV. The CDR3 runs 14 residues. V shed 4 bases and J 3 bases; nucleotides not matched to a gene: 5. The CDR3 bases are TGTGCCAGCAGCTCCAGCACAGGGGACTATGGCTACACCTTC. It yields the protein CASSSSTGDYGYTF.

This clonotype turned up a few times. The chain couples TRBV7-8 to TRBJ1-1; maybe TRBD1 (5 bases). Germline loops: CDR1 SGHVS, CDR2 FQNEAQ. The CDR3 consists of 16 residues. Trimming removed 3 bases at V and 1 base at J, with 15 bases between. CDR3 DNA sequence: TGTGCCAGCAGCTTGCCGCGGGACGGCGGGAACACTGAAGCTTTCTTT. It encodes CASSLPRDGGNTEAFF.

CDR3 coding DNA: TGCAGCGTTGATCCTCGCGGGGGGGGGACAGATACGCAGTATTTT. Protein sequence: CSVDPRGGGTDTQYF. This chain uses TRBV29-1 with TRBJ2-3; 9 bases agree with TRBD2. The CDR3 loop spans 15 amino acids. Germline V gene data show CDR1 as SQVTM and CDR2 as ANQGSEA. Trimming removed 3 bases from V and 3 bases from J; junction bases left unmatched: 7.

There are a few counts of this clonotype. The chain couples TRBV7-3 to TRBJ2-1, with D possibly being TRBD1 (6 bases). V gave up 6 bases and J gave up 6 bases, with 12 bases separating them. Germline V CDR1 and CDR2: SGHTA, FQGTGA. This CDR3 contains 13 residues. CDR3 coding DNA: TGTGCCAGCAGAGACGGACAGACCAATGAGCAGTTCTTC. Encoded protein: CASRDGQTNEQFF.

This clonotype turned up a few times. The V call is TRBV6-2 or TRBV6-3, the J call TRBJ2-4; weak D call: TRBD2 (6 bases). Trimming shortened V by 2 bases and J by 0 bases, and 14 bases separated the two germline ends. CDR3 size: 17 residues. Germline V gene data show CDR1 as MNHEY and CDR2 as SVGEGT. The CDR3 nucleotides read TGTGCCAGCAGTTACCGAGGAGGGAATGTAGCCAAAAACATTCAGTACTTC. This translates into CASSYRGGNVAKNIQYF.

The chain couples TRBV5-1 to TRBJ2-7; D is possibly TRBD2 (6 bases). There are 14 residues in the CDR3. Trimming left V 3 bases short and J 4 bases short, with 14 bases between. Germline V gene lookup returns CDR1 SGHRS and CDR2 YFSETQ. The chain's CDR3 is CASSYGGALYEQYF. The CDR3 DNA is TGCGCCAGCAGCTATGGCGGGGCGCTTTACGAGCAGTACTTC.

The chain combines TRBV27 with TRBJ1-2; possible D gene TRBD1, 6 bases. The V and J ends lost 5 bases and 8 bases respectively, with 18 bases between them. Germline-derived CDR1 and CDR2 are MNHEY and SMNVEV (reference sequence). The CDR3 sequence is 14 residues long. CDR3 nucleotides: TGTGCCAGCAGTAGACAGGAAGGGGGGATCGGCTACACCTTC. Translated, it gives CASSRQEGGIGYTF.

This rearrangement joins TRBV10-3 to TRBJ1-1; weak D call: TRBD1 (6 bases). Germline V lookup: CDR1 ENHRY, CDR2 SYGVKD. The CDR3 has 14 residues. The V and J ends lost 2 bases and 5 bases respectively, with 12 bases between them. This CDR3 reads CAISEMGAGTEAFF. As DNA, the CDR3 is TGTGCCATCAGTGAGATGGGGGCGGGTACTGAAGCTTTCTTT.

In its sample, this clonotype was seen a few times. CDR3 region: CSGGVGAGRYNEQFF. The CDR3 nucleotides read TGCAGCGGTGGTGTTGGAGCGGGGCGATACAATGAGCAGTTCTTC. V and J are TRBV29-1 and TRBJ2-1, with 7 positions matching TRBD2. The CDR3 is 15 amino acids. The germline V gene encodes CDR1 SQVTM and CDR2 ANQGSEA. The J segment lost 4 bases and the V segment lost 7 bases, leaving 13 bases of the junction unmatched.

In this sample, this clonotype turned up a few times. The chain is built from TRBV6-5 and TRBJ2-6; D possibly corresponds to TRBD1 (6 bases). Germline assignment: CDR1 MNHEY and CDR2 SVGAGI. Trimming left V 2 bases short and J 1 base short, with 9 bases between. This CDR3 has 16 residues. The CDR3 nucleotides read TGTGCCAGCAGTTACGAACAGGGTTCTGGGGCCAACGTCCTGACTTTC. Translation: CASSYEQGSGANVLTF.

The rearrangement uses TRBV19 and TRBJ2-3; D might be TRBD2 (6 bases). Trimming left V 6 bases short and J 2 bases short, with 12 bases between. Germline V gene lookup returns CDR1 LNHDA and CDR2 SQIVND (reference sequence). The length of the CDR3 is 14 residues. The DNA of the CDR3 is TGTGCCAGTAGCGCGGGAACGTTCACAGATACGCAGTATTTT. Amino acid sequence: CASSAGTFTDTQYF.

This clonotype came up many times. This chain uses TRBV29-1 with TRBJ2-7; 7 positions agree with TRBD1. The CDR3 extends over 12 amino acids. Germline-derived CDR1 and CDR2 are SQVTM and ANQGSEA. Unmatched junction bases numbered 8, after V lost 8 bases and J lost 4 bases. CDR3 nucleotide sequence: TGCAGCTATAGACAGGGTCGATACGAGCAGTACTTC. Its translation: CSYRQGRYEQYF.

A few counts support this clonotype. The rearrangement uses TRBV7-2 and TRBJ2-7; tentatively, D is TRBD2 (6 bases). CDR3 length: 13 amino acids. Trimming shortened V by 5 bases and J by 2 bases, and 10 bases separated the two germline ends. In germline, CDR1 is SGHTA, CDR2 FQGNSA. The CDR3 region is CASSQLAAYEQYF. The CDR3, as DNA: TGTGCCAGCAGCCAACTAGCTGCCTACGAGCAGTACTTC.

This clonotype was picked up a small number of times. This CDR3 reads CASSGVSRGDGANVLTF. The DNA of the CDR3 is TGCGCCAGCAGCGGAGTCAGCCGGGGAGATGGGGCCAACGTCCTGACTTTC. The chain links TRBV4-1 to TRBJ2-6, with D perhaps matching TRBD2 (5 bases). V lost 5 bases, J lost 3 bases, and 17 bases lay in between. The CDR3 length is 17 residues. Per germline, CDR1 MGHRA and CDR2 YSYEKL.

This clonotype turned up a few times. The genes are TRBV12-3 or TRBV12-4 and TRBJ1-4; no clear D. The CDR3 has 12 amino acids. V dropped 2 bases and J dropped 16 bases, with 14 bases sitting between them. This CDR3 reads CASSLNGPREFF. The CDR3 coding sequence is TGTGCCAGCAGTTTAAACGGACCGAGGGAGTTTTTT.